This T cell receptor beta chain was sequenced during a study of shared clonotypes between healthy human individuals. Germline CDR1 and CDR2: MNHNS and SASEGT. The CDR3 runs to 11 residues. The ends were cut back, 3 bases at V and 7 bases at J, with 4 bases in the middle. Only in-frame clones appear in the TCRdb table, and some are missing; sequencing was by immunoSEQ multiplex PCR. The sample comprises fewer than 2.5 million clones, approximately 93% of which are singletons, and 0.36% rests with the top ten. Sequencing used naive CD4+ T cells from PBMCs. Sample subset: CD45RA+ positively selected. This TCR came from a man aged 18 to 35 in good health. Some clones in this sample may be carry-over from other donors' samples. This chain links TRBV6-1 with TRBJ2-1; D not certain. The DNA of the CDR3 is TGTGCCAGCAGTGATTTTAATGAGCAGTTCTTC. Its protein is CASSDFNEQFF.